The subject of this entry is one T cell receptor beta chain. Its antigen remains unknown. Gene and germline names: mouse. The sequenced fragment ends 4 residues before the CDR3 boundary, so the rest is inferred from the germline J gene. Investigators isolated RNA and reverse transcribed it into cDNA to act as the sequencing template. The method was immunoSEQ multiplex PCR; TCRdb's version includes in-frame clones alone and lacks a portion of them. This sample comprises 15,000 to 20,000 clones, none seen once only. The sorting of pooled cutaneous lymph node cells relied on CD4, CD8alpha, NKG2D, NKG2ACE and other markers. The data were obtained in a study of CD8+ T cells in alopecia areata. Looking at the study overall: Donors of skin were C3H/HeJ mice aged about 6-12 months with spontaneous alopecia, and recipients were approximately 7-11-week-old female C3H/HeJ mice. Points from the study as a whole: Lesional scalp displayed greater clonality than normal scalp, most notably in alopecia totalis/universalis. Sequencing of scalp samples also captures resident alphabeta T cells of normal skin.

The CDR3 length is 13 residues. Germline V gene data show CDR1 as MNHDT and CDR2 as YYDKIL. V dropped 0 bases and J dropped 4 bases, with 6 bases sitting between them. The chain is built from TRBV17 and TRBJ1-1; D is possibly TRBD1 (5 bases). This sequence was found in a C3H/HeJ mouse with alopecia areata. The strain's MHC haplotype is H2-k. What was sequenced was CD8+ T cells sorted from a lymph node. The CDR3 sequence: CASSRDQGTEVFF. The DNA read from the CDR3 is TGTGCTAGCAGTAGAGATCAGGGCACA.